These T cell receptor beta chains were read from a single sample in a study of shared clonotypes between healthy human individuals. Repertoires were generated with immunoSEQ multiplex PCR, while TCRdb's copy carries only in-frame clones and drops some. The sample lists about 680,000 clones, approximately 73% occurring once. The sample comprised memory CD4+ T cells sorted from blood. The receptor set was obtained from a woman in her twenties or thirties in good health. The CDR3 runs from the conserved cysteine through the conserved F or W. The D gene is left open where the match is weak. Clone size is stated in some rows and not others, as once, few, many or a class when expanded.

j_call	clone_size	v_call	d_call	cdr3_aa	cdr3_nt
TRBJ2-1	few	TRBV2	TRBD1	CASIGQGIEQFF	TGTGCCAGCATTGGACAGGGGATTGAGCAGTTCTTC
TRBJ2-1	many	TRBV6-5	TRBD2	CASSPGGDEQFF	TGTGCCAGCAGCCCTGGGGGGGATGAGCAGTTCTTC
TRBJ2-6	-	TRBV4-2	-	CASSQRGRRPDPTYLSSGAHVLTF	TGTGCCAGCAGCCAGAGGGGAAGACGACCGGACCCCACCTACCTAAGCTCTGGGGCCCACGTCCTGACTTTC
TRBJ2-2	once	TRBV2	TRBD2	CASTSGIANTGELFF	TGTGCCAGCACTAGCGGGATAGCGAACACCGGGGAGCTGTTTTTT
TRBJ2-7	-	TRBV11-3	-	CASSARPGTRPRQYF	TGTGCCAGCAGCGCGAGACCCGGGACCCGACCACGGCAGTACTTC
TRBJ2-1	-	TRBV21-1	-	CASRHGQGSSGRLVEQFF	TGTGCCAGCCGCCACGGACAGGGTTCTAGCGGGAGGTTAGTTGAGCAGTTCTTC
TRBJ2-7	-	TRBV10-3	-	CAISEREANQYEQYF	TGTGCCATCAGTGAGAGGGAAGCTAACCAATACGAGCAGTACTTC
TRBJ2-2	-	TRBV18	-	CASSPDRLAGELFF	TGTGCCAGCTCACCAGATAGACTGGCCGGGGAGCTGTTTTTT
TRBJ1-5	few	TRBV28	-	CASSLWSQPQHF	TGTGCCAGCAGCCTCTGGTCTCAGCCCCAGCATTTT
TRBJ2-1	few	TRBV5-1	-	CASSGDRSSYNEQFF	TGCGCCAGCAGCGGTGATCGGAGCTCCTACAATGAGCAGTTCTTC
TRBJ2-3	many	TRBV25-1	TRBD1	CASSSPLGQGASDTQYF	TGTGCCAGCAGTAGCCCCCTCGGACAGGGGGCTTCAGATACGCAGTATTTT
TRBJ1-3	-	TRBV6-5	TRBD1	CASRRQGSSGNTIYF	TGTGCCAGCAGACGACAGGGTAGCTCTGGAAACACCATATATTTT
TRBJ2-1	-	TRBV27	TRBD2	CASSRRGLPNYNEQFF	TGTGCCAGCAGTCGCCGGGGACTACCAAACTACAATGAGCAGTTCTTC
TRBJ1-2	-	TRBV29-1	TRBD1	CSAEGQALSGYTF	TGCAGCGCCGAAGGACAGGCCTTATCTGGCTACACCTTC
TRBJ2-2	-	TRBV19	-	CASSIDGYTGELFF	TGTGCCAGTAGTATAGACGGGTACACCGGGGAGCTGTTTTTT
TRBJ1-6	-	TRBV5-4	-	CASSLDWDGIFPLHF	TGTGCCAGCAGCTTGGATTGGGACGGGATTTTTCCCCTCCACTTT
TRBJ2-1	-	TRBV2	-	CASRQVTGLYEQFF	TGTGCCAGCAGACAAGTTACTGGTCTCTATGAGCAGTTCTTC
TRBJ1-1	-	TRBV6-5	-	CASSSPPGRPNTEAFF	TGTGCCAGCAGTTCGCCCCCGGGACGGCCGAACACTGAAGCTTTCTTT
TRBJ2-7	-	TRBV2	-	CASTRQDSYEQYF	TGTGCCAGCACAAGACAGGACTCCTACGAGCAGTACTTC
TRBJ2-1	-	TRBV5-1	-	CASSSSLSRVYNEQFF	TGCGCCAGCAGCTCGTCCTTGAGCAGAGTTTACAATGAGCAGTTCTTC
TRBJ2-4	-	TRBV5-1	-	CASSSWRGPRDIQYF	TGCGCCAGCAGCTCCTGGAGGGGGCCTCGGGACATTCAGTACTTC
TRBJ2-7	-	TRBV4-1	TRBD1	CASSQDDRGWEQYF	TGCGCCAGCAGCCAAGACGACAGGGGTTGGGAGCAGTACTTC
TRBJ2-7	-	TRBV11-3	TRBD2	CASSLGVGGSSEEQYF	TGTGCCAGCAGCCTAGGGGTGGGAGGGTCCTCCGAGGAGCAGTACTTC
TRBJ2-1	many	TRBV5-5	-	CASRPDKVLVRSNEQFF	TGTGCCAGCAGACCAGATAAAGTTCTAGTCCGGTCCAATGAGCAGTTCTTC
TRBJ1-1	few	TRBV6-1	-	CASSPRGGNTEAFF	TGTGCCAGCAGTCCCCGGGGCGGGAACACTGAAGCTTTCTTT
TRBJ2-5	-	TRBV9	TRBD2	CASSVDSGRGETQYF	TGTGCCAGCAGCGTCGATAGCGGGAGAGGGGAGACCCAGTACTTC
TRBJ2-7	-	TRBV28	-	CASSLRAGPSEQYF	TGTGCCAGCAGTTTAAGGGCGGGACCCTCCGAGCAGTACTTC
TRBJ1-2	-	TRBV28	-	CASKNQGQGGYTF	TGTGCCAGCAAAAACCAGGGGCAGGGCGGCTACACCTTC
TRBJ2-7	-	TRBV10-3	-	CAISDPGVRSSYEQYF	TGTGCCATCAGTGACCCCGGGGTCCGCAGCTCCTACGAGCAGTACTTC
TRBJ1-2	-	TRBV6-6	TRBD1	CASSYRQGYGYTF	TGTGCCAGCAGTTACCGACAGGGCTATGGCTACACCTTC
TRBJ2-3	-	TRBV5-4	TRBD2	CASSLQLAGVDTQYF	TGTGCCAGCAGCTTACAGCTAGCGGGAGTAGATACGCAGTATTTT
TRBJ1-5	-	TRBV28	-	CASRRSTNQPQHF	TGTGCCAGCAGACGAAGTACCAATCAGCCCCAGCATTTT
TRBJ2-7	few	TRBV10-2	TRBD2	CASSESLVVWTSDSYEQYF	TGCGCCAGCAGTGAGTCGTTGGTGGTGTGGACTAGCGACTCCTACGAGCAGTACTTC
TRBJ1-5	few	TRBV27	-	CASRPGGSTNQPQHF	TGTGCCAGCAGGCCGGGGGGGAGCACCAATCAGCCCCAGCATTTT
TRBJ2-7	-	TRBV10-2	-	CASLPEGRGDEQYF	TGCGCCAGCCTGCCCGAAGGCAGGGGGGACGAGCAGTACTTC
TRBJ2-7	-	TRBV10-3	-	CASEGQQGYEQYF	TGTGCGTCAGAAGGGCAGCAAGGCTACGAGCAGTACTTC
TRBJ2-3	-	TRBV19	-	CASSIQDSTDTQYF	TGTGCCAGTAGTATCCAGGATAGCACAGATACGCAGTATTTT
TRBJ1-6	-	TRBV14	-	CASSQGRGTNSPLHF	TGTGCCAGCAGCCAGGGACGGGGAACCAATTCACCCCTCCACTTT
TRBJ2-1	many	TRBV28	TRBD2	CASSPTSVRRFF	TGTGCCAGCAGCCCCACTAGCGTGAGGAGGTTCTTC
TRBJ1-1	-	TRBV6-6	-	CASSIQSNTEAFF	TGTGCCAGCAGCATACAATCGAACACTGAAGCTTTCTTT
TRBJ2-3	-	TRBV30	TRBD1	CAWSPGQGGTDTQYF	TGTGCCTGGAGTCCCGGACAGGGGGGTACAGATACGCAGTATTTT
TRBJ2-2	-	TRBV5-1	TRBD2	CASSLGLAGVNTGELFF	TGCGCCAGCAGCTTGGGACTAGCGGGAGTAAACACCGGGGAGCTGTTTTTT
TRBJ1-2	many	TRBV5-4	TRBD1	CASSSQGARGYGYTF	TGTGCCAGCAGCTCACAGGGGGCGCGTGGCTATGGCTACACCTTC
TRBJ2-1	-	TRBV5-1	TRBD2	CASSSGTSAYNEQFF	TGCGCCAGCAGCTCCGGGACTAGCGCTTACAATGAGCAGTTCTTC
TRBJ2-1	-	TRBV2	TRBD2	CASSGAGTSGANEQFF	TGTGCCAGCAGTGGAGCCGGGACTAGCGGAGCGAATGAGCAGTTCTTC
TRBJ2-5	-	TRBV5-1	-	CASSLGTEETQYF	TGCGCCAGCAGCTTGGGGACAGAAGAGACCCAGTACTTC
TRBJ1-5	few	TRBV10-2	-	CASSEQPGGGQPQHF	TGCGCCAGCAGTGAGCAACCCGGGGGTGGTCAGCCCCAGCATTTT
TRBJ2-7	-	TRBV5-1	TRBD1	CASSSGTGGLEQYF	TGCGCCAGCAGCTCGGGGACAGGGGGTTTAGAGCAGTACTTC
TRBJ1-5	-	TRBV6-1	-	CASSEKTISNQPQHF	TGTGCCAGCAGTGAAAAAACGATTAGCAATCAGCCCCAGCATTTT
TRBJ2-5	-	TRBV19	-	CASSIGKTQYF	TGTGCCAGTAGTATCGGAAAGACCCAGTACTTC